This TCR beta chain was identified during a study of T cell responses to AZD1222 COVID-19 vaccine listed by TCRdb under 2021. Context from the whole study: AZD1222 recipients whose second dose came at about 4 weeks and those whose second dose came at about 12 weeks were combined into one group, since spike-specific TCR depth and breadth did not differ between the two schedules. A total of just over 230 trial participants underwent TCR sequencing, of whom 200 to 220 had received two doses of AZD1222 and around 25 had received two doses of the MenACWY control vaccine. Enrollment into the trials was organized by age into subgroups of 18-55, 56-69 and 70-plus years, and those subgroups contained around 150, 28 and 57 TCR-sequenced participants, respectively.

This specimen's time point label, per the study, means: baseline before first vaccination. The vaccinee samples were drawn from two UK trials, COV001 and COV002, one of which was a single-blind randomized controlled phase 2/3 trial testing AZD1222 (ChAdOx1 nCoV-19) in healthy adults. For TCRbeta chain sequencing, PBMC samples from trial participants were taken at day 0 and at day 28 after the second dose. Based on the germline V gene, the CDR1 and CDR2 sequences are SNHLY and FYNNEI. Its CDR3 holds 15 amino acids, cysteine through phenylalanine. The DNA shown is the 45-base CDR3, in frame from base 1. The CDR3 regions of human TCRbeta chains were analyzed by immunosequencing. The study's processing was this. TCRs in the repertoires were matched against a reference library of SARS-CoV-2-specific TCRs that had been generated with the MIRA antigen-specificity platform. Breadth was defined as the fraction of unique TCRs that were SARS-CoV-2-associated, and depth was defined as the fraction of total T cells that were SARS-CoV-2-associated. Using the MIRA data, each spike-specific TCR was mapped to the spike region that the TCR reacts to and placed in a CD4 or CD8 class. Log10-transformed breadth and depth values were compared by one-way ANOVA with Sidak's multiple comparisons tests. The immuneACCESS repertoire file appears here via TCRdb, limited to in-frame rearrangements. These files lack a portion of the clones; in checked studies, under half of the deficit traces to unresolved V genes, and the cause of the others is not known. V and J calls and clone size are those listed in that table; D and trimming were worked out from the DNA. The sample table shows around 65,000 clones, and around three quarters are seen once. Together, the top ten hold more than 12% of the sample.

Broader findings and caveats from the paper: Reportedly, almost half of the unique spike-specific TCRs recognized epitopes lying outside the regions that are mutated in the B.1.351 and B.1.1.7 variants. Participants were mostly white British and included more females than males, and it was suggested by the authors that clonal diversity may have been underestimated. The vaccine-associated CD4 TCRs covered the entire spike protein, and the dominant responses fell in regions 160-218 and 743-854. Because no day 14 peak-response samples were available, the repertoires could be characterized only after the peak T cell response. Conclusions about previously exposed vaccinees were limited because only a handful of AZD1222 recipients were SARS-CoV-2 seropositive at baseline. The 56-69-year group was small, and its depth increase did not reach significance, likely because of low power. A significant rise in spike-specific TCR breadth and depth was observed after two AZD1222 doses relative to day 0 and relative to MenACWY recipients.

Comments on this clone: This receptor's antigen is unknown. Relative to the germline gene, one junction end is altered; a read error may explain this.

This sequence uses TRBV2 and TRBJ2-3; the D gene lacks a confident call. The sample in question was peripheral blood, obtained on day 0 of AZD1222 vaccination. The source of this sequence is an adult in good health. The CDR3 protein is CASSDSAVVPDTQYF. The bases read TGTGCCAGCAGTGATTCAGCCGTCGTTCCAGACACGCAGTATTTT.